This T cell receptor (beta chain) was obtained from a study of cytomegalovirus exposure and HLA in healthy donors. This clone was detected only a few times. Its antigen is not known. The CDR3 sequence is 14 residues long. J lost 1 base, V lost 1 base, and 3 bases had no gene match. The V gene's germline CDR1 is GTSNPN and CDR2 SVGIG (reference sequence). PCR used 60 Vbeta primers and 13 Jbeta primers. Libraries were prepared by immunoSEQ multiplex PCR; TCRdb keeps only in-frame clonotypes and omits some of them. The sample carries some 200,000 clones, roughly 85% recorded once. Study results and limitations: Researchers reported from a later analysis that most CMV-associated TCR beta chains appeared HLA-restricted. HLA-A and HLA-B allele assignments for most subjects were reportedly predicted accurately using TCR beta sequences. The presence/absence work took it that sequencing depth was about the same across donors.

The chain combines TRBV30 with TRBJ2-7; TRBD1 agrees at 8 bases. The source of this sequence is a man aged 18 to 29 in good health and CMV-seronegative. What was sequenced was PBMCs. The CDR3 coding sequence is TGTGCCTGGAGTGGACAGGGGAGATCCTACGAGCAGTACTTC. Protein sequence: CAWSGQGRSYEQYF.